This TCR beta chain came from a study of beta chain features in type 1 diabetes. Every isolated RNA sample was fully reverse transcribed, so sequencing captured expressed TCRB transcripts. Clones were read by immunoSEQ multiplex PCR, and TCRdb kept only the in-frame ones, dropping some. The sample has 150,000 or so clones, 9.2% seen once. The CDR3 contains 15 residues. Looked up from germline, CDR1 is SGHRS and CDR2 is YFSETQ. Trimming removed 2 bases at V and 4 bases at J, with 15 bases between. This clone showed up just a few times. V and J are TRBV5-1 and TRBJ1-1; D is possibly TRBD1 (6 bases). The specimen was central memory CD4+ T cells from blood. This TCR derives from a man younger than 30 in good health. This chain's CDR3 is CASSFEQGGGTEAFF. The CDR3 DNA is TGCGCCAGCAGCTTTGAACAGGGCGGGGGCACTGAAGCTTTCTTT.